Listed here are 9 T cell receptor beta chains from one sample, sequenced in a study of blood T cell repertoires in COVID-19. Measured with immunoSEQ multiplex PCR; TCRdb has only the in-frame clones, and not every one. The top ten hold 2.9% of the sample, which has 70,000 to 100,000 clones, around nine tenths seen once. Sequenced material: peripheral blood. These TCRs come from a woman aged 80 or older with acute or convalescent COVID-19.

The chain is built from TRBV7-9 and TRBJ2-5; a possible D gene is TRBD2 (7 bases). The germline V gene has CDR1 SEHNR and CDR2 FQNEAQ (reference sequence). The length of the CDR3 is 14 residues. Trimming took 5 bases from V and 5 from J, leaving 15 bases between them. This chain's CDR3 is CASSPGGGGETQYF. CDR3 bases: TGTGCCAGCAGCCCTGGAGGGGGAGGGGAGACCCAGTACTTC.

The chain combines TRBV18 with TRBJ2-3; 10 bases line up with TRBD2. The ends lost 4 bases at V and 3 bases at J; junction bases unmatched: 1. This CDR3 contains 14 residues. The germline gives CDR1 KGHSH, CDR2 LQKENI. This CDR3 reads CASSLLAGTDTQYF. The CDR3 bases are TGTGCCAGCTCACTACTAGCGGGGACAGATACGCAGTATTTT.

This chain uses TRBV5-1 with TRBJ2-1, with TRBD2 matching 9 bases. Germline values: CDR1 SGHRS, CDR2 YFSETQ. This CDR3 has 15 residues. Losses at the gene ends were 0 bases for V and 8 bases for J; bases not matched to a gene: 6. CDR3 coding DNA: TGCGCCAGCAGCTTGGGACGCGGGAGGGTCGATGAGCAGTTCTTC. Translation: CASSLGRGRVDEQFF.

The rearrangement links TRBV28 to TRBJ2-2; D is perhaps TRBD1 (6 bases). Trimming stripped 9 bases from V and 5 bases from J, with 16 bases between. The CDR3 runs 14 residues. Germline CDR1 and CDR2: MDHEN and SYDVKM. CDR3 sequence: CASKPGHFTGELFF. As DNA, the CDR3 is TGTGCCAGTAAGCCGGGACACTTTACCGGGGAGCTGTTTTTT.

CDR3 in DNA: TGTGCCAGCAGACAGTTCAATCAGCCCCAGCATTTT. It specifies CASRQFNQPQHF. This chain connects TRBV6-5 to TRBJ1-5, with D unresolved. Germline values: CDR1 MNHEY, CDR2 SVGAGI. V was cut by 6 bases and J by 3 bases, with 6 bases left in between. This CDR3 has 12 residues.

J is TRBJ2-2 and V is TRBV19; 14 bases agree with TRBD2. CDR1 LNHDA and CDR2 SQIVND come from the germline V gene (reference sequence). The ends lost 5 bases at V and 4 bases at J; junction bases unmatched: 6. The CDR3 is 17 residues long. In DNA, the CDR3 is TGTGCCAGTAGTGCGTTTGGGACTAGCGGGAGCACCGGGGAGCTGTTTTTT. Its translation is CASSAFGTSGSTGELFF.

DNA of the CDR3: TGCGCCAGCAGCTTGGCGGGACAGGGGAACACTGAAGCTTTCTTT. Translated: CASSLAGQGNTEAFF. The genes are TRBV5-1 and TRBJ1-1; 9 positions match TRBD1. The CDR3 extends over 15 amino acids. CDR1 and CDR2 from the germline V gene are SGHRS and YFSETQ. With V trimmed by 0 bases and J by 1 base, 1 base remained unmatched.

The chain employs TRBV5-1 and TRBJ1-2; possible D gene TRBD1, 5 bases. The CDR3 totals 16 residues. Germline V gene lookup returns CDR1 SGHRS and CDR2 YFSETQ. Trimming shortened V by 0 bases and J by 8 bases, and 20 bases separated the two germline ends. The CDR3 sequence is CASSLDPAGTKRGYTF. In nucleotides, the CDR3 is TGCGCCAGCAGCTTGGATCCAGCAGGGACTAAGAGAGGCTACACCTTC.

The chain is built from TRBV5-1 and TRBJ2-2; TRBD2 aligns across 8 bases. The CDR3 length is 16 residues. Germline assignment: CDR1 SGHRS and CDR2 YFSETQ. V gave up 4 bases and J gave up 7 bases; unmatched junction bases: 12. The DNA of the CDR3 is TGCGCCAGCAGCGCGCCGGGAGGGCTGGCTGGCGGGGAGCTGTTTTTT. Its translation: CASSAPGGLAGGELFF.